Below, 25 T cell receptor beta chains from the same sample are listed, as sequenced in a study of CD8+ T cells in alopecia areata. Extracted RNA was reverse transcribed into cDNA, the sequencing template. Assay: immunoSEQ multiplex PCR; the TCRdb copy retains only in-frame clones and omits some. Among 150,000 or so clones listed, around 50% were seen once. The sequencing here drew on CD4+ T cells sorted from blood, taken at week 0. The receptors come from a human donor with alopecia areata.

The chain recombines TRBV4-3 with TRBJ1-6; D is possibly TRBD1 (5 bases). Trimming removed 0 bases at V and 10 bases at J, with 7 bases between. The CDR3 totals 13 residues. Germline V lookup: CDR1 LGHNA, CDR2 YSLEER. CDR3 amino acids: CASSQEYRSPLHF. The DNA of the CDR3 is TGCGCCAGCAGCCAAGAATACAGGTCACCCCTCCACTTT.

V is TRBV4-3 and J is TRBJ2-2, with TRBD2 matching 10 bases. This CDR3 comprises 17 residues. Losses at the gene ends were 0 bases for V and 3 bases for J; bases not matched to a gene: 4. Germline lookup yields CDR1 LGHNA and CDR2 YSLEER. CDR3 protein: CASSQEVLAGDTGELFF. CDR3 sequence (DNA): TGCGCCAGCAGCCAAGAGGTCCTAGCGGGGGACACCGGGGAGCTGTTTTTT.

This clone was seen a handful of times. The V call is TRBV29-1, the J call TRBJ2-7, with D uncertain. The CDR3 sequence is 12 residues long. Germline CDR1 and CDR2: SQVTM and ANQGSEA. Deletions cut 6 bases from V and 3 bases from J, with 12 bases between. CDR3 in DNA: TGCAGCGTGTATCGGGCAGGCTACGAGCAGTACTTC. This gives the protein CSVYRAGYEQYF.

The genes are TRBV7-2 and TRBJ2-2, with D unclear. CDR1 and CDR2 (germline): SGHTA, FQGNSA. V dropped 0 bases and J dropped 6 bases, with 14 bases sitting between them. The CDR3 covers 16 residues. In DNA, the CDR3 is TGTGCCAGCAGCTTAGCCGGCACGAGGACCGCCGGGGAGCTGTTTTTT. Its protein is CASSLAGTRTAGELFF.

This chain links TRBV5-1 with TRBJ2-3, with D perhaps matching TRBD2 (6 bases). From germline, CDR1 is SGHRS and CDR2 YFSETQ. Deletions cut 0 bases from V and 5 bases from J, with 13 bases between. This CDR3 is built from 15 residues. CDR3 nucleotides: TGCGCCAGCAGCTTGGACGGGCTCGGGAGAGATACGCAGTATTTT. This gives the protein CASSLDGLGRDTQYF.

V is TRBV4-1 and J is TRBJ1-5; no clear D. Per the germline V gene, CDR1 is MGHRA and CDR2 is YSYEKL. The CDR3 contains 14 residues. V lost 0 bases to trimming and J lost 2 bases, with 5 bases between them. CDR3 in amino acids: CASSQDQGNQPQHF. The CDR3 bases are TGCGCCAGCAGCCAAGATCAGGGCAATCAGCCCCAGCATTTT.

CDR3 bases: TGTGCCAGCAGCGTTGATGGTAGCAATCAGCCCCAGCATTTT. It translates to CASSVDGSNQPQHF. The chain carries TRBV9 and TRBJ1-5; D is unclear. Trimming removed 2 bases at V and 0 bases at J, with 6 bases between. This CDR3 region has 14 residues. Germline V gives CDR1 SGDLS, CDR2 YYNGEE.

The V call is TRBV29-1, the J call TRBJ2-2, with a weak D call TRBD1 (6 bases). The germline gives CDR1 SQVTM, CDR2 ANQGSEA. V dropped 0 bases and J dropped 5 bases, with 16 bases sitting between them. This CDR3 spans 16 amino acids. The CDR3 sequence: CSVEEGTGWITGELFF. For the CDR3, the DNA is TGCAGCGTTGAAGAGGGTACAGGGTGGATTACCGGGGAGCTGTTTTTT.

This clone has more than one count but fewer than ten. CDR3 bases: TGTGCCAGCAACCCCGCAGGGAGGACAGATACGCAGTATTTT. It specifies CASNPAGRTDTQYF. The rearrangement links TRBV7-9 to TRBJ2-3, with D possibly matching TRBD2 (6 bases). Germline V gives CDR1 SEHNR, CDR2 FQNEAQ (reference sequence). V was clipped by 7 bases and J by 3 bases, with 14 bases between them. The CDR3 length is 14 residues.

This sequence joins TRBV4-2 and TRBJ1-3, with D possibly TRBD1 on 5 matching bases. The germline V gene encodes CDR1 LGHNA and CDR2 YNFKEQ. With 0 bases removed from V and 3 bases from J, the gap between germline ends came to 12 bases. CDR3 length equals 16 residues. CDR3 in DNA: TGTGCCAGCAGCCAAGAGGGACGGGCCTTTGGAAACACCATATATTTT. Translated, it gives CASSQEGRAFGNTIYF.

CDR3 sequence reads: CASRGGLSNQPQHF. In DNA, the CDR3 is TGTGCCAGCAGAGGGGGTCTTAGCAATCAGCCCCAGCATTTT. The rearrangement joins TRBV2 to TRBJ1-5; weak D call: TRBD1 (6 bases). Trimming took 6 bases from V and 0 from J, leaving 9 bases between them. Germline CDR1 and CDR2: SNHLY and FYNNEI. This CDR3 comprises 14 residues.

The chain employs TRBV5-1 and TRBJ2-7; D unresolved. V was clipped by 0 bases and J by 4 bases, with 5 bases between them. Germline V gene lookup returns CDR1 SGHRS and CDR2 YFSETQ. This CDR3 has 12 amino acids. For the CDR3, the DNA is TGCGCCAGCAGCTTGGGACATTACGAGCAGTACTTC. Translation gives CASSLGHYEQYF.

V gene TRBV28 combines with J gene TRBJ2-7; a possible D gene is TRBD2 (6 bases). This CDR3 spans 15 amino acids. CDR1 is MDHEN and CDR2 is SYDVKM in the germline V gene. The V end was cut by 2 bases, the J end by 9 bases, with 20 bases between. In DNA form, the CDR3 reads TGTGCCAGCAGTTTAGGAGGGATACAAACTAAGGGGCAGTACTTC. Encoded protein: CASSLGGIQTKGQYF.

There are a few counts of this clone. This chain links TRBV5-6 with TRBJ2-7, with D unresolved. The CDR3 runs 12 residues. Germline loops: CDR1 SGHDT, CDR2 YYEEEE. V was clipped by 1 base and J by 5 bases, with 7 bases between them. CDR3 amino acids: CASSLSFNEQYF. The CDR3 nucleotides are TGTGCCAGCAGCTTGTCTTTCAACGAGCAGTACTTC.

This clone was observed a few times. The chain has TRBV29-1 and TRBJ2-1, with D maybe TRBD1 (6 bases). CDR1 SQVTM and CDR2 ANQGSEA come from the germline V gene. V dropped 4 bases and J dropped 8 bases, with 12 bases sitting between them. CDR3 length: 12 residues. In DNA, the CDR3 is TGCAGCGTTGTCGTCAGGGGCGATGAGCAGTTCTTC. This translates into CSVVVRGDEQFF.

This rearrangement joins TRBV29-1 to TRBJ2-1; 8 positions agree with TRBD1. V shed 3 bases, J shed 5 bases, and the junction held 3 bases outside the gene matches. Germline lookup yields CDR1 SQVTM and CDR2 ANQGSEA. The CDR3 length is 13 residues. CDR3 loop: CSVDRGLHNEQFF. CDR3 DNA sequence: TGCAGCGTTGACAGGGGGCTCCACAATGAGCAGTTCTTC.

CDR3 bases: TGTGCCAGCAGCCTACAGGCAGGGACGGCCTACGAGCAGTACTTC. Translated: CASSLQAGTAYEQYF. The chain combines TRBV4-2 with TRBJ2-7, with D perhaps matching TRBD1 or TRBD2 (5 bases each). The CDR3 extends over 15 amino acids. In germline, CDR1 is LGHNA, CDR2 YNFKEQ. V was shortened by 4 bases and J by 2 bases, with 15 bases between the two germline ends.

This clone was recorded a few times. V gene TRBV5-1 combines with J gene TRBJ2-5; D may be TRBD1 (5 bases). CDR1 SGHRS and CDR2 YFSETQ come from the germline V gene. This CDR3 has 13 residues. V was pared by 6 bases and J by 2 bases, with 11 bases between. The CDR3 is CASNPGQQETQYF. CDR3 bases: TGCGCCAGCAATCCCGGACAACAAGAGACCCAGTACTTC.

Written as DNA, the CDR3 is TGTGCCAGCAGCCCAAGATCCTCCTACGAGCAGTACTTC. It encodes CASSPRSSYEQYF. V is TRBV13 and J is TRBJ2-7; the D is unclear. The CDR3 length is 13 residues. Germline V CDR1 and CDR2: PRHDT, FYEKMQ (reference sequence). Between the trimmed V and J ends, which lost 5 bases and 0 bases, there was a span of 8 bases.

As DNA, the CDR3 is TGCGCCAGCAGCGAATCGACAGGTTATGGCTACACCTTC. Translation: CASSESTGYGYTF. The V and J genes are TRBV5-1 and TRBJ1-2; perhaps TRBD1 as D (6 bases). Germline V gives CDR1 SGHRS, CDR2 YFSETQ. There are 13 residues in the CDR3. The germline V and J ends were trimmed by 4 bases and 5 bases, with 12 bases remaining between them.

This chain joins TRBV10-3 and TRBJ1-5; D gene ambiguous. Germline loops: CDR1 ENHRY, CDR2 SYGVKD. The ends were cut back, 3 bases at V and 6 bases at J, with 6 bases in the middle. CDR3 length equals 12 residues. CDR3 nucleotides: TGTGCCATCAGTGATTCCAGTCAGCCCCAGCATTTT. It is translated as CAISDSSQPQHF.

The CDR3 loop reads CASSSDPTSNYGYTF. DNA for the CDR3: TGTGCCAGCAGCTCCGACCCGACAAGTAACTATGGCTACACCTTC. The rearrangement links TRBV11-1 to TRBJ1-2; D not resolved. Trimming shortened V by 4 bases and J by 1 base, and 13 bases separated the two germline ends. The CDR3 totals 15 residues. From germline, CDR1 is SGHAT and CDR2 FQDESV (reference sequence). Together with reference TRBV11-1 and TRBJ1-2, the CDR3 gives the full variable domain: EAEVAQSPRYKITEKSQAVAFWCDPISGHATLYWYRQILGQGPELLVQFQDESVVDDSQLPKDRFSAERLKGVDSTLKIQPAELGDSAMYLCASSSDPTSNYGYTFGSGTRLTVV.

The chain uses TRBV9 and TRBJ2-6; no clear D gene. The CDR3 runs to 14 residues. Per the germline V gene, CDR1 is SGDLS and CDR2 is YYNGEE. The germline V and J ends were trimmed by 0 bases and 6 bases, with 7 bases remaining between them. The CDR3 sequence is CASSVAIKANVLTF. In DNA form, the CDR3 reads TGTGCCAGCAGCGTAGCCATAAAGGCCAACGTCCTGACTTTC.

This clone appeared a single time. The chain carries TRBV9 and TRBJ1-2; the D gene is possibly TRBD1 (5 bases). V was cut by 3 bases and J by 7 bases, with 16 bases left in between. Germline lookup yields CDR1 SGDLS and CDR2 YYNGEE. The CDR3 length is 14 residues. CDR3 amino acids: CASSAYKGRAGYTF. For the CDR3, the DNA is TGTGCCAGCAGCGCCTATAAGGGCAGGGCTGGCTACACCTTC.

This clone was picked up one time. The chain links TRBV7-2 to TRBJ2-1, with 8 nucleotides matching TRBD1. V trimming: 5 bases; J trimming: 7 bases; junction bases outside the gene matches: 10. CDR1 SGHTA and CDR2 FQGNSA come from the germline V gene. The CDR3 length is 15 residues. The CDR3 spells CASSRGQGASNEQFF. For the CDR3, the DNA is TGTGCCAGCAGCCGAGGTCAGGGGGCGAGTAATGAGCAGTTCTTC.